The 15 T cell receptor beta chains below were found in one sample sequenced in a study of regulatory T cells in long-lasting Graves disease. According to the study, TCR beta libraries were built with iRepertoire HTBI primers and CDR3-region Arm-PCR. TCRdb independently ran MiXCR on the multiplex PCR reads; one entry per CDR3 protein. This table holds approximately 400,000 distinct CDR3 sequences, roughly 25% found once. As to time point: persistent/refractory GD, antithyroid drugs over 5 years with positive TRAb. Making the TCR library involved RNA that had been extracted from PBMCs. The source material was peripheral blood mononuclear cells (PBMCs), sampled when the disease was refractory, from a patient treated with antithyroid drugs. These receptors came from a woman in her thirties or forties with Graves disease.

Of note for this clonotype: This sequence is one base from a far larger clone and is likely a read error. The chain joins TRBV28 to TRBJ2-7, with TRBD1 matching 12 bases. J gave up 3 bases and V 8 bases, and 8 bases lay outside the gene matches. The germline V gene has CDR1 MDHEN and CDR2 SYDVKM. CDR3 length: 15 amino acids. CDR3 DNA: TGTGCCAGCGGCCGGGGGACAGGGGGCTACTACGAGCAGTACTTC. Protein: CASGRGTGGYYEQYF.

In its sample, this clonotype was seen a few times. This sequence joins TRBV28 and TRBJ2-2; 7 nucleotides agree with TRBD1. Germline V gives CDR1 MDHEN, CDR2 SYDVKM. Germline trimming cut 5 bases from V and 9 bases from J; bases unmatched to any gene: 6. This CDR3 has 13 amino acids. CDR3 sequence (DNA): TGTGCCAGCAGTAGACAGGGAGTCCGGGAGCTGTTTTTT. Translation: CASSRQGVRELFF.

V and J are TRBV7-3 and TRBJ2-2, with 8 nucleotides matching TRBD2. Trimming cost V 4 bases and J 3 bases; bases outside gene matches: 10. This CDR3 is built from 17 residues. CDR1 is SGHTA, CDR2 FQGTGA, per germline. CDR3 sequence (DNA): TGTGCCAGCAGCTCATATTACGGGAGGGCGGACACCGGGGAGCTGTTTTTT. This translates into CASSSYYGRADTGELFF.

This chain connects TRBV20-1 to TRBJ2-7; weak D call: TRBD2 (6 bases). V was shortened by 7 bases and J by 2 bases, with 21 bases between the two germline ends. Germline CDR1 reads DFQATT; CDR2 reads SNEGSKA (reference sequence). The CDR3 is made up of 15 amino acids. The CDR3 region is CSEGALRTIPYEQYF. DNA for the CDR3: TGCAGTGAGGGAGCGCTGCGGACTATACCCTACGAGCAGTACTTC.

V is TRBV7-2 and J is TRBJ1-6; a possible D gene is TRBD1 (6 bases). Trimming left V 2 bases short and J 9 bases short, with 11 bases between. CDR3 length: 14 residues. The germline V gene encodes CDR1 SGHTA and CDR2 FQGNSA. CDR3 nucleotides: TGTGCCAGCAGCTTACAGGGGTTTGGTTCACCCCTCCACTTT. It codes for CASSLQGFGSPLHF.

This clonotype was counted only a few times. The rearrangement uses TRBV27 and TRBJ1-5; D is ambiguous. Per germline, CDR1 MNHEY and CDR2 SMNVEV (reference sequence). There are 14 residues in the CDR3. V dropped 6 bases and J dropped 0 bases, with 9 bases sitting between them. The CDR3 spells CASSLHVSNQPQHF. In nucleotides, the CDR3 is TGTGCCAGCAGCCTACACGTTAGCAATCAGCCCCAGCATTTT.

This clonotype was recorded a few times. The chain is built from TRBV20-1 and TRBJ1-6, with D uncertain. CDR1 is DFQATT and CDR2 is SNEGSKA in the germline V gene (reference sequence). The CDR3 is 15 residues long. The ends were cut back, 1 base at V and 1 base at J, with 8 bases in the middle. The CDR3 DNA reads TGCAGTGCTAGAGCTAGAAGGTCCTATAATTCACCCCTCCACTTT. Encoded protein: CSARARRSYNSPLHF.

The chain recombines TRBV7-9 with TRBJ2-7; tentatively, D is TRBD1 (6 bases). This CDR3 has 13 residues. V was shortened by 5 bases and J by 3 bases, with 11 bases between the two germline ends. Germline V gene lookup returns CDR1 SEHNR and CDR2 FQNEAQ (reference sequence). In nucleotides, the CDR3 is TGTGCCAGCAGCCCCCGGGACAACTACGAGCAGTACTTC. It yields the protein CASSPRDNYEQYF.

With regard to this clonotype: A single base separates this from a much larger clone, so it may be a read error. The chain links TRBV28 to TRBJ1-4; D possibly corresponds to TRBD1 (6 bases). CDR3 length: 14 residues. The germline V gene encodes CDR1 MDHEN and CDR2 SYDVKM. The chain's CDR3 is CASNLGGMGEKPFF. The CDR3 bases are TGTGCCAGCAACCTAGGGGGGATGGGGGAAAAACCGTTTTTT.

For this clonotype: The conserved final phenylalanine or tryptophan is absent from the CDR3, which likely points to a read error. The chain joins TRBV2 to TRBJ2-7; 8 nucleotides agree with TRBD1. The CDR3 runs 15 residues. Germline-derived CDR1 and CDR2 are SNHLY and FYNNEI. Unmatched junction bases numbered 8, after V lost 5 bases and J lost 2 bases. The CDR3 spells CASSPDRGPAYEQYL. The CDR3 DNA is TGTGCCAGCAGTCCAGACAGGGGCCCGGCCTACGAGCAGTACCTC.

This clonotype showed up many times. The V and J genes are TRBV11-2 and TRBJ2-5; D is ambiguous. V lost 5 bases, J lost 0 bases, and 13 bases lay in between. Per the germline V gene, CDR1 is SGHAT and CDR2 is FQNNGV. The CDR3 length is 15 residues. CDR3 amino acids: CASSVHSWYQETQYF. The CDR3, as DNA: TGTGCCAGCAGCGTACATTCTTGGTACCAAGAGACCCAGTACTTC.

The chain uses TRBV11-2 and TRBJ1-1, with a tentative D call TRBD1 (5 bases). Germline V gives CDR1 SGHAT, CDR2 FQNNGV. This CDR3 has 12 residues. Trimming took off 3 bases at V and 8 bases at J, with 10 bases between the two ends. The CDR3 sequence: CASSLARGEAFF. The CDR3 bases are TGTGCCAGCAGCTTGGCTAGGGGAGAAGCTTTCTTT.

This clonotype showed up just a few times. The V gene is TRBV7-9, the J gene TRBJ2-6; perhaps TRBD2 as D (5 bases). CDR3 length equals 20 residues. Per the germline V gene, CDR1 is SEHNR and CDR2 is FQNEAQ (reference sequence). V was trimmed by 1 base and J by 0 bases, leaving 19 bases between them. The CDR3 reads CASSLGMYGESLSGANVLTF. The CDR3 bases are TGTGCCAGCAGCTTAGGGATGTATGGGGAGTCCCTCTCTGGGGCCAACGTCCTGACTTTC. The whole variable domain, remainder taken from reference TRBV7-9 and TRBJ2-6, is DTGVSQNPRHKITKRGQNVTFRCDPISEHNRLYWYRQTLGQGPEFLTYFQNEAQLEKSRLLSDRFSAERPKGSFSTLEIQRTEQGDSAMYLCASSLGMYGESLSGANVLTFGAGSRLTVL.

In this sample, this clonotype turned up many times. The CDR3 sequence: CASSEDRPPYGYTF. DNA of the CDR3: TGTGCCAGCAGTGAAGACAGGCCGCCCTATGGCTACACCTTC. V is TRBV25-1 and J is TRBJ1-2; maybe TRBD1 (6 bases). The CDR3 is made up of 14 amino acids. Per the germline V gene, CDR1 is MGHDK and CDR2 is SYGVNS. Trimming cost V 2 bases and J 4 bases, with 11 bases left between them.

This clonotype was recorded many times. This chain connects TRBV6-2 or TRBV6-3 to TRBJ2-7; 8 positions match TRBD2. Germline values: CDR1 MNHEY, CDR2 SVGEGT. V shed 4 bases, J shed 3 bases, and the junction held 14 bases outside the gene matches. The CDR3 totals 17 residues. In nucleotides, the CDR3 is TGTGCCAGCAGTTTTGATTCGGAGCGGGAGAGTTACTACGAGCAGTACTTC. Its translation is CASSFDSERESYYEQYF.